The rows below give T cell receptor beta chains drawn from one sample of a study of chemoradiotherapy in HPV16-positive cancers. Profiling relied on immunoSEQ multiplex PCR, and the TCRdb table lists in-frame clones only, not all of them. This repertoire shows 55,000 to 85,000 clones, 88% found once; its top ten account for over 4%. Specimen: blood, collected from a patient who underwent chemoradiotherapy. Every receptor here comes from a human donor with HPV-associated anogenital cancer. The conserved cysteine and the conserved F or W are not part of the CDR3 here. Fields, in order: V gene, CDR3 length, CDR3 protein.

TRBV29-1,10,SVGPDRDGYT
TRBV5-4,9,ASRQADGYT
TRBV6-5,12,ASSRGLTNTEAF
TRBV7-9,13,ASSLARPPTDTQY
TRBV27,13,ASSLEAGGDNEQF
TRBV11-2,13,ASSGLEVMWNEQF
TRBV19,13,ASSVTGGYTYEQY
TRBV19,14,ASSKTPGQGSYEQY
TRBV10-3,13,AISDGTEVNSPLH
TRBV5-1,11,ASSSGTGTEAF
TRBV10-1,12,ASSGDRDGVEQY
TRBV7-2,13,ASSSRRRLTDTQY
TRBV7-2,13,ASSFTSGRDNEQF
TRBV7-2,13,ASSLFRDRYNEQF
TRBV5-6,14,ASSLERAESADTQY
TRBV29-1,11,SVEQGWGNIQY
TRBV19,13,ASSVGQVVSSPLH
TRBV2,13,ASTLQGLFNYGYT
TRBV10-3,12,AISVEGIDSPLH
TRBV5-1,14,ASSSLAGGSTDTQY
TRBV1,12,TSREKRISYEQY
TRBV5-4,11,ASSSDFQETQY
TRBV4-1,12,ASSQVGVSYEQY
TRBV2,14,ASSGGLAGTTDTQY
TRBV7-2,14,ASSLERARVDQPQH
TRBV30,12,AWSVVSGAYEQY
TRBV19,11,ASSIGPGETQY
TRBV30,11,AWTAGDDYGYT
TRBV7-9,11,ASSGASNEKLF
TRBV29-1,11,SVVGQDFSEAF
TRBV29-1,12,SLGTSGGHNEQF
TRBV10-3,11,AIGAKGNSPLH
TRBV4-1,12,ASSQVGGSYGYT
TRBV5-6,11,ASSLGPGYEQY
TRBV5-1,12,ASSLRTDTGELF